A selection of T cell receptor beta chains follows, all from one sample in a study of blood T cell repertoires in COVID-19. The repertoire was sequenced with immunoSEQ multiplex PCR; TCRdb's copy has only in-frame clones and lacks some. There are about 81,000 clones in the sample; about four fifths occur only once, and over 9.5% lies in the top ten. The material sequenced was peripheral blood. The receptor set was obtained from a man in his sixties with acute or convalescent COVID-19. Both conserved end residues are part of each CDR3. A D gene is named only where the DNA matches it firmly. Clone size is stated in some rows and not others, as once, few, many or a class when expanded.

J,D,V,size,DNA,CDR3
TRBJ1-5,.,TRBV28,.,TGTGCCAGCACCACATCCCCACAGAATCAGCCCCAGCATTTT,CASTTSPQNQPQHF
TRBJ2-2,.,TRBV5-5,.,TGTGCCAGCAGCTTGCGTCCAGGGGTCACCGGGGAGCTGTTTTTT,CASSLRPGVTGELFF
TRBJ2-1,TRBD2,TRBV6-5,.,TGTGCCAGCAGACTAGCGACCTACAATGAGCAGTTCTTC,CASRLATYNEQFF
TRBJ1-6,.,TRBV5-8,.,TGTGCCAGCAGCTTGGTCGTGGGCGATTCACCCCTCCACTTT,CASSLVVGDSPLHF
TRBJ1-2,.,TRBV27,.,TGTGCCAGCAGGCAGGCAGGGGCTAACTATGGCTACACCTTC,CASRQAGANYGYTF
TRBJ1-4,TRBD1,TRBV20-1,.,TGCAGTGCTAGTTCAGGGGGAGGTGAAAAACTGTTTTTT,CSASSGGGEKLFF
TRBJ1-5,.,TRBV6-5,.,TGTGCCAGCAGTCCCCGGTCCAGCAATCAGCCCCAGCATTTT,CASSPRSSNQPQHF
TRBJ2-1,.,TRBV7-2,.,TGTGCCAGCAGGCTACCGGGAAGCTCCTACAATGAGCAGTTCTTC,CASRLPGSSYNEQFF
TRBJ1-2,.,TRBV4-1,.,TGCGCCAGCAGCCAAGGGCAATCTAACTATGGCTACACCTTC,CASSQGQSNYGYTF
TRBJ2-2,.,TRBV5-1,.,TGCGCCAGCACCTTCCCCTCACTAGCCGGGGAGCTGTTTTTT,CASTFPSLAGELFF
TRBJ2-1,TRBD2,TRBV11-3,.,TGTGCCAGCAGCCCGACTAGCGGGGGGGCAAATGAGCAGTTCTTC,CASSPTSGGANEQFF
TRBJ2-1,.,TRBV20-1,.,TGCAGTGCTTCTCACGGCAATGAGCAGTTCTTC,CSASHGNEQFF
TRBJ2-1,TRBD1,TRBV5-6,.,TGTGCCAGCAGCTTGGGTTTTGGGACAGCCTACAATGAGCAGTTCTTC,CASSLGFGTAYNEQFF
TRBJ2-3,TRBD2,TRBV9,.,TGTGCCAGCAGCGTAGGAGGCGGGGGTGGAGATACGCAGTATTTT,CASSVGGGGGDTQYF
TRBJ2-3,.,TRBV4-3,.,TGCGCCAGCAGCCAAACCCTTGTAGATGCGAGAGATACGCAGTATTTT,CASSQTLVDARDTQYF
TRBJ2-2,.,TRBV4-3,.,TGCGCCAGCAGCCCCGTAGGGGGGGGCGACGGGGAGCTGTTTTTT,CASSPVGGGDGELFF
TRBJ1-1,TRBD1,TRBV6-5,.,TGTGCCAGCAGTTACTCGGCCAGGGGGAACCCTGAAGCTTTCTTT,CASSYSARGNPEAFF
TRBJ2-3,.,TRBV7-9,.,TGTGCCAGCAGCCCGCCGCCTCGTATAGCGCCAGCAGATACGCAGTATTTT,CASSPPPRIAPADTQYF
TRBJ1-1,.,TRBV4-1,.,TGCGCCAGCAGCCAAGGGCCAAGGGGCCTCATGAACACTGAAGCTTTCTTT,CASSQGPRGLMNTEAFF
TRBJ2-1,TRBD2,TRBV5-1,.,TGCGCCAGCAGCTTGGTGCTAGCGGGAGGAGGTGGACGAGGGTTCTTC,CASSLVLAGGGGRGFF
TRBJ2-3,.,TRBV4-3,.,TGCGCCAGCAGCTTAAATGCAGGGGGGACAGACCTGAACACGCAGTATTTT,CASSLNAGGTDLNTQYF
TRBJ1-5,TRBD1,TRBV19,few,TGTGCCAGTAGTAGCCAGGGGGGCAATCAGCCCCAGCATTTT,CASSSQGGNQPQHF
TRBJ1-1,.,TRBV28,.,TGTGCCAGCAGTTTGAGGGACACCGCTTTCTTT,CASSLRDTAFF
TRBJ1-1,TRBD1,TRBV18,.,TGTGCCAGCTCCCTGAGCATCCCGGGACAGGGGAACACTGAAGCTTTCTTT,CASSLSIPGQGNTEAFF
TRBJ1-1,.,TRBV3-1/TRBV3-2,.,TGTGCCAGCAGCTTCCCCGGGACATCGAACACTGAAGCTTTCTTT,CASSFPGTSNTEAFF
TRBJ2-7,TRBD1,TRBV7-8,.,TGTGCCAGCAGCTTAGTAAGGACAGGGGACTACGAGCAGTACTTC,CASSLVRTGDYEQYF
TRBJ2-1,.,TRBV5-1,.,TGCGCCAGCAGCATCGGGACACTGTGGAATGAGCAGTTCTTC,CASSIGTLWNEQFF
TRBJ1-1,.,TRBV5-1,.,TGCGCCAGCAGCCCCGATTCGGGGGGCGTGGAAGCTTTCTTT,CASSPDSGGVEAFF
TRBJ2-7,.,TRBV5-1,.,TGCGCCAGCAGCTTGCGGGATACAGGGACCGAGCAGTACTTC,CASSLRDTGTEQYF
TRBJ1-4,.,TRBV9,once,TGTGCCAGCAGCGTCACAGGGATTCCTAATGAAAAACTGTTTTTT,CASSVTGIPNEKLFF
TRBJ2-2,TRBD1,TRBV11-2,.,TGTGCCAGCAGCTTGGGACAGGGTATCCGGGAGCTGTTTTTT,CASSLGQGIRELFF
TRBJ2-1,.,TRBV6-1,.,TGTGCCAGCAGTGAAGAGGGGGTTGAGCAGTTCTTC,CASSEEGVEQFF
TRBJ1-3,.,TRBV6-5,.,TGTGCCAGCACCACGCCCAGCTCTGGAAACACCATATATTTT,CASTTPSSGNTIYF
TRBJ2-7,.,TRBV28,few,TGTGCCAGCACCTCGGGACAAGAAACCTACGAGCAGTACTTC,CASTSGQETYEQYF
TRBJ1-4,.,TRBV5-5,.,TGTGCCAGCAGCTTGGGGGGGCGGCCTGAAAAACTGTTTTTT,CASSLGGRPEKLFF
TRBJ1-3,TRBD1,TRBV10-3,.,TGTGCCATCAGTGACACAGGGGTCTCTGGAAACACCATATATTTT,CAISDTGVSGNTIYF
TRBJ1-1,.,TRBV29-1,.,TGCAGCGTTGAAGCTCCGGCGAGGGGGTCTGAAGCTTTCTTT,CSVEAPARGSEAFF
TRBJ1-1,.,TRBV20-1,.,TGCAGTGCTAGTATCCAGGTGAACACTGAAGCTTTCTTT,CSASIQVNTEAFF
TRBJ2-7,TRBD2,TRBV27,.,TGTGCCAGCAGGGCTGGCGGGAGGCTCCCCGAGCAGTACTTC,CASRAGGRLPEQYF
TRBJ1-4,.,TRBV5-4,.,TGTGCCAGCTCCGGAAACAGGGCTGAAAAACTGTTTTTT,CASSGNRAEKLFF
TRBJ2-7,.,TRBV11-2,.,TGTGCCAGCAGTCGCAACCGGGACACCACCTACGAGCAGTACTTC,CASSRNRDTTYEQYF
TRBJ2-3,.,TRBV5-4,.,TGTGCCAGCAGCCTAAGAGCTAGTGGCACAGATACGCAGTATTTT,CASSLRASGTDTQYF
TRBJ1-5,.,TRBV11-2,once,TGTGCCAGCAGCCGCTTAGGAGAGCCCCAGCATTTT,CASSRLGEPQHF
TRBJ2-3,TRBD2,TRBV7-2,.,TGTGCCACCTCCGGGACTAGCGGGGGAGGAGATACGCAGTATTTT,CATSGTSGGGDTQYF
TRBJ1-3,.,TRBV28,.,TGTGCCAGCAGTACCGGACTTCTCTCTGGAAACACCATATATTTT,CASSTGLLSGNTIYF
TRBJ2-7,.,TRBV7-9,.,TGTGCCAGCAGCTTCGGCGGGGTTGGGGAGCAGTACTTC,CASSFGGVGEQYF
TRBJ1-1,.,TRBV15,.,TGTGCCACCAGCAGAGGGAGTTTCATGAACACTGAAGCTTTCTTT,CATSRGSFMNTEAFF
TRBJ1-1,TRBD1,TRBV28,.,TGTGCCATCTTCGGACAGGAAGAAGCTTTCTTT,CAIFGQEEAFF
TRBJ1-3,.,TRBV9,.,TGTGCCAGCACCCTCCCCCGCGGCACCTCTGGAAACACCATATATTTT,CASTLPRGTSGNTIYF
TRBJ2-1,TRBD1,TRBV3-1/TRBV3-2,.,TGTGCCAGCAGCCCCTTACCAGGGGGCTCCTACAATGAGCAGTTCTTC,CASSPLPGGSYNEQFF
TRBJ2-5,TRBD2,TRBV18,.,TGTGCCAGCTCACCCCGGGGGGATCAAGAGACCCAGTACTTC,CASSPRGDQETQYF
TRBJ1-5,.,TRBV2,.,TGTGCCAGCAATCCCGGGGGAGGGAGCAATCAGCCCCAGCATTTT,CASNPGGGSNQPQHF
TRBJ1-4,TRBD1,TRBV28,.,TGTGCCAGCAGGTCCCCTCTTGACAGGGCTGACGAAAAACTGTTTTTT,CASRSPLDRADEKLFF
TRBJ2-1,TRBD2,TRBV5-1,.,TGCGCCAGCAGCTTGGCTAGCGGGAGGATATCCGCAAATGAGCAGTTCTTC,CASSLASGRISANEQFF
TRBJ2-2,TRBD2,TRBV4-3,.,TGCGCCAGCAGCGGGGAGCGGGGCCGCGGGGAGCTGTTTTTT,CASSGERGRGELFF
TRBJ2-1,.,TRBV20-1,.,TGCAGTGCCCTTGGCTTTGCTGAGCAGTTCTTC,CSALGFAEQFF
TRBJ2-3,.,TRBV15,.,TGTGCCACCAGCAGTCCCTCGGATACGCAGTATTTT,CATSSPSDTQYF
TRBJ1-3,TRBD1,TRBV5-1,.,TGCGCCAGCAGCTTGGAAGGGACAGGGGCTGGAAACACCATATATTTT,CASSLEGTGAGNTIYF
TRBJ2-2,.,TRBV18,.,TGTGCCAGCTCAGTCGGGACCGGGGAGCTGTTTTTT,CASSVGTGELFF